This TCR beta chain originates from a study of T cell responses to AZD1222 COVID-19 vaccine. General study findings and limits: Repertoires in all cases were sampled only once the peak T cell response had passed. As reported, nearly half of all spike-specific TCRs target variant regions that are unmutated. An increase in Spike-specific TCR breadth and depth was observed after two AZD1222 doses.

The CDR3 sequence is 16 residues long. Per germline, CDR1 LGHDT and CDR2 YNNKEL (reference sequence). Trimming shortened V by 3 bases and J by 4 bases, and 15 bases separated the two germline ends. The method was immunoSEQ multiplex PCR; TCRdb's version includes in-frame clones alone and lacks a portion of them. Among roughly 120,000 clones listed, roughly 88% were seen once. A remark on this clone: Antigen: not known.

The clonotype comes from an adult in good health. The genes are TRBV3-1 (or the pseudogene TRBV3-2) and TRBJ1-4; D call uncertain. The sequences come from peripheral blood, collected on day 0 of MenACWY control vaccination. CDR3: CASSHLHRGGNEKLFF. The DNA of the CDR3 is TGTGCCAGCAGCCACCTACATCGGGGTGGTAATGAAAAACTGTTTTTT.